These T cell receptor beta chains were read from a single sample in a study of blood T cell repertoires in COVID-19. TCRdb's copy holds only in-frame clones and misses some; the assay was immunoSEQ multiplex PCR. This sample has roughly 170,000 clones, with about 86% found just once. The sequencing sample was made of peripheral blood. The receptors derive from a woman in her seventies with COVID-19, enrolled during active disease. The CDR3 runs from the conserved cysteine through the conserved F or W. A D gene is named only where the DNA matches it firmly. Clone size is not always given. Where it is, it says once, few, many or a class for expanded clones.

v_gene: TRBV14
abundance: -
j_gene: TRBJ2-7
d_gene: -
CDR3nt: TGTGCCAGCAGCCAAGACGTGGCGGGGGCCAGATCCTACGAGCAGTACTTC
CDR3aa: CASSQDVAGARSYEQYF

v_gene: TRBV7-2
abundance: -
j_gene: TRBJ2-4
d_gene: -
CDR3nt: TGTGCCAGCAGCTCCTACGGGAACATTCAGTACTTC
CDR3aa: CASSSYGNIQYF

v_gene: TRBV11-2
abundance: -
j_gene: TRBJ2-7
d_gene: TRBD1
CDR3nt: TGTGCCAGCAGCCAAGGGACAGGGCCCTACGAGCAGTACTTC
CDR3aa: CASSQGTGPYEQYF

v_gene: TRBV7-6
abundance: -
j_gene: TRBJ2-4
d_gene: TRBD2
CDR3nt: TGTGCCAGCAGCTTAGCTGCACTAGCGGGAGGGCCGGTAAAGAACATTCAGTACTTC
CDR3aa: CASSLAALAGGPVKNIQYF

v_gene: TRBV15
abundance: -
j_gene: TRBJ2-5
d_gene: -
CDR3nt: TGTGCCACCAGCAGAGGTGGGGCATCTCGTGGCGGCCAGTACTTC
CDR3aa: CATSRGGASRGGQYF

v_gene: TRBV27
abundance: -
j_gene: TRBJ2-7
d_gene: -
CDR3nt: TGTGCCAGCAGTTTAAACCCCGGGGATTACGAGCAGTACTTC
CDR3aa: CASSLNPGDYEQYF

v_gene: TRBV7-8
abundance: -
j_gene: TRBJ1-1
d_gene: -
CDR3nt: TGTGCCAGCAGCTTAGCGGGGAGGGGCACTGAAGCTTTCTTT
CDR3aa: CASSLAGRGTEAFF

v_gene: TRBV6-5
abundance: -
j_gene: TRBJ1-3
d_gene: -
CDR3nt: TGTGCCACCTCGGACATTGCTGGAAACACCATATATTTT
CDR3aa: CATSDIAGNTIYF

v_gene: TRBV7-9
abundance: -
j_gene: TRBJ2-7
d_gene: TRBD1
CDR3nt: TGTGCCAGCAGCTTAAAGGCAGGGGGCCCCTACGAGCAGTACTTC
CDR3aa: CASSLKAGGPYEQYF

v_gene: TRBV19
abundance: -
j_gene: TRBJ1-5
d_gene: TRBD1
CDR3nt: TGTGCCAGTAGTAATCGACAGGGGAATCAGCCCCAGCATTTT
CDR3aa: CASSNRQGNQPQHF

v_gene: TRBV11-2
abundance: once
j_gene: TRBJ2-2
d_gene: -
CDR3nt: TGTGCCAGCAGCAACAGGGGAGGTACCGGGGAGCTGTTTTTT
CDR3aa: CASSNRGGTGELFF

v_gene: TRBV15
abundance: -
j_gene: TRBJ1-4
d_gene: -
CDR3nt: TGTGCCACCAGCAGAGGAGGGCCAAATGAAAAACTGTTTTTT
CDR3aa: CATSRGGPNEKLFF

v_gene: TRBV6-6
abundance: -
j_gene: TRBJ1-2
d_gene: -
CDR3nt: TGTGCCAGCAGGTCGCAACAGGAGTTCTATGGCTACACCTTC
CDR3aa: CASRSQQEFYGYTF

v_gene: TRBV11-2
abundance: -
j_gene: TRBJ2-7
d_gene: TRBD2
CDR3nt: TGTGCCAGCAGCCGACAATACGGCGTAGCGGGAGACGAGCAGTACTTC
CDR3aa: CASSRQYGVAGDEQYF

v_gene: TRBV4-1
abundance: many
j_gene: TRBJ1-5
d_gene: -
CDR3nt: TGCGCCAGCAGCCTGGACAGTAATCAGCCCCAGCATTTT
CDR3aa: CASSLDSNQPQHF

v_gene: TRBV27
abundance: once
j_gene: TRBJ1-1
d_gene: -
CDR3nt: TGTGCCAGCAGTTTCATCTTGGGGGGGAGTGAAGCTTTCTTT
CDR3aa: CASSFILGGSEAFF

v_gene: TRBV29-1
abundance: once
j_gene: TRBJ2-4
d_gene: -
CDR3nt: TGCAGCGTTGAGACAGGGGAGGGCAAAAACATTCAGTACTTC
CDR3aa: CSVETGEGKNIQYF

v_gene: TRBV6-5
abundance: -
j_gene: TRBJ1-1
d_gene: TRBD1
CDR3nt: TGTGCCAGCAGTTACTCGGGACAGGGGGCTTTCCGAGCTTTCTTT
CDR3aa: CASSYSGQGAFRAFF

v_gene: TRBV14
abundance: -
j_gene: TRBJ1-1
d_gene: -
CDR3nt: TGTGCCAGCAGCCAAGATCCCGTCTTGAACACTGAAGCTTTCTTT
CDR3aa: CASSQDPVLNTEAFF

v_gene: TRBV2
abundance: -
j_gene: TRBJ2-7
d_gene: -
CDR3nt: TGTGCCAGCAGTGCCTCCTCTGGCCGGGAGTACGAGCAGTACTTC
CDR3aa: CASSASSGREYEQYF

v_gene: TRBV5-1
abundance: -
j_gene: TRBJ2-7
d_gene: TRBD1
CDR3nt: TGCGCCAGCAGCTCAGGGACAGACGAATCAACGGACTTC
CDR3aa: CASSSGTDESTDF

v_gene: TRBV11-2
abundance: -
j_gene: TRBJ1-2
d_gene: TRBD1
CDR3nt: TGTGCCAGCAGCTTCTCAGGGGGAACTAACTATGGCTACACCTTC
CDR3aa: CASSFSGGTNYGYTF

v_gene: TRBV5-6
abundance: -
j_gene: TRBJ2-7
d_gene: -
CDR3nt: TGTGCCAGCAGCCGCGAGAGGAACTCCTACGAGCAGTACTTC
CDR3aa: CASSRERNSYEQYF

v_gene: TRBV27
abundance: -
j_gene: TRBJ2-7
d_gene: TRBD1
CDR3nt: TGTGCCAGCAGTCGGGACAGCCTTATCTACGAGCAGTACTTC
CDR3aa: CASSRDSLIYEQYF

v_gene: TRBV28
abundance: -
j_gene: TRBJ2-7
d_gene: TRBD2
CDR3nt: TGTGCCAGCAGTCCCATTTCGGGACTAGCGGGAGTCGAGCAGTACTTC
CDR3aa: CASSPISGLAGVEQYF

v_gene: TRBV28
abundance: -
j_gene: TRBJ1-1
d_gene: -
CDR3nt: TGTGCCAGCGGGACTGGGGCTCTTTCGGCTTTCTTT
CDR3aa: CASGTGALSAFF

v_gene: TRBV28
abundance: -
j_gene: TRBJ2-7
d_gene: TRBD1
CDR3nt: TGTGCCACCAGTGATGGCCAGGGGGTCCACGAGCAGTACTTC
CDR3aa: CATSDGQGVHEQYF